The 27 T cell receptor beta chains listed next were all sequenced from one sample in a study of blood T cell repertoires in COVID-19. Sequencing was performed with immunoSEQ multiplex PCR; in TCRdb, only in-frame clones are kept and a portion is missing. Here the sample spans some 240,000 clones, 65% to 85% being singletons. Sample: peripheral blood. The receptor set was obtained from a human donor in a cohort sampled during active COVID-19.

This rearrangement joins TRBV19 to TRBJ2-3; 15 nucleotides align to TRBD2. The trim removed 6 bases at V and 6 bases at J, leaving 13 bases unmatched. The V gene's germline CDR1 is LNHDA and CDR2 SQIVND (reference sequence). This CDR3 is built from 18 residues. The CDR3 nucleotides are TGTGCCAGTAGCCTCGGACTAGCGGGAGGGTCAGGAGGGGATACGCAGTATTTT. Amino acid sequence: CASSLGLAGGSGGDTQYF.

This chain joins TRBV3-1 (or the pseudogene TRBV3-2) and TRBJ1-2; perhaps TRBD1 as D (5 bases). In germline, CDR1 is LGHDT, CDR2 YNNKEL (reference sequence). V was trimmed by 4 bases and J by 3 bases, leaving 21 bases between them. The CDR3 loop spans 17 amino acids. CDR3 amino acids: CASSPRAGPISHYGYTF. In DNA, the CDR3 is TGTGCCAGCAGCCCTCGGGCAGGGCCCATTTCTCACTATGGCTACACCTTC.

The chain joins TRBV1 to TRBJ1-6. TRBV1 corresponds to a pseudogene. The CDR3 consists of 16 residues. The CDR3 DNA reads as TGCACCAGCAGCCAAGATCTTGCTGGGGAGAATTCACCCCTCCACTTT. Translation: CTSSQDLAGENSPLHF.

This clone appeared a single time. The rearrangement joins TRBV6-5 to TRBJ1-2; maybe TRBD1 (6 bases). V gave up 5 bases and J gave up 0 bases, with 13 bases separating them. The length of the CDR3 is 15 residues. Germline CDR1 is MNHEY and CDR2 is SVGAGI. In DNA, the CDR3 is TGTGCCAGCAGTCCGTCAGGGGCAACTAACTATGGCTACACCTTC. As protein: CASSPSGATNYGYTF.

The count of this clone is one. This rearrangement joins TRBV27 to TRBJ2-3; weak D call: TRBD2 (6 bases). V was shortened by 6 bases and J by 4 bases, with 14 bases between the two germline ends. Germline-derived CDR1 and CDR2 are MNHEY and SMNVEV (reference sequence). The CDR3 contains 14 residues. CDR3 sequence reads: CASREEGFSDTQYF. CDR3 coding DNA: TGTGCCAGCAGGGAGGAGGGTTTCTCAGATACGCAGTATTTT.

The chain is built from TRBV28 and TRBJ2-3, with TRBD1 as a possible D gene (6 bases). Germline V gene data show CDR1 as MDHEN and CDR2 as SYDVKM. Trimming pared 7 bases from V and 0 bases from J, leaving 14 bases between. The CDR3 length is 15 residues. The CDR3 bases are TGTGCCAGCACCCCAGGGGATGGGAGCACAGATACGCAGTATTTT. It yields the protein CASTPGDGSTDTQYF. Using reference TRBV28 and TRBJ2-3 for the parts outside the CDR3, the full variable domain is DVKVTQSSRYLVKRTGEKVFLECVQDMDHENMFWYRQDPGLGLRLIYFSYDVKMKEKGDIPEGYSVSREKKERFSLILESASTNQTSMYLCASTPGDGSTDTQYFGPGTRLTVL.

As regards this clone: Other nucleotide sequences in the sample specify the same CDR3. The V and J genes are TRBV5-1 and TRBJ1-3; TRBD1 matches 9 bases. V dropped 4 bases and J dropped 7; count of bases not matched to a gene: 3. The CDR3 runs to 13 residues. CDR1 and CDR2 (germline): SGHRS, YFSETQ. The CDR3 loop is CASSLGQGNTIYF. The DNA for the CDR3 is TGCGCCAGCAGCCTAGGACAGGGGAACACCATATATTTT.

The V and J genes are TRBV4-3 and TRBJ2-7, with TRBD2 matching over 9 bases. Trimming took 0 bases from V and 7 from J; bases not matched to a gene: 4. This CDR3 has 14 residues. The germline CDR1 and CDR2 sequences are LGHNA and YSLEER. The CDR3 here is CASSQDASGGEQYF. CDR3 DNA sequence: TGCGCCAGCAGCCAAGATGCCAGCGGGGGGGAGCAGTACTTC.

The J gene is TRBJ1-6, the V gene TRBV19; 11 bases match TRBD1. Germline V gene data show CDR1 as LNHDA and CDR2 as SQIVND (reference sequence). V lost 3 bases and J lost 10; bases outside the gene matches: 2. CDR3 length: 14 residues. As DNA, the CDR3 is TGTGCCAGTAGTATGAGGACAGGGGGCTCACCCCTCCACTTT. It codes for CASSMRTGGSPLHF.

This sequence joins TRBV5-6 and TRBJ1-2; D might be TRBD1 (5 bases). Trimming cost V 1 base and J 7 bases, with 11 bases left between them. The CDR3 loop spans 13 amino acids. Germline V gene data show CDR1 as SGHDT and CDR2 as YYEEEE. The CDR3 sequence: CASSLTGPAGYTF. CDR3 bases: TGTGCCAGCAGCTTGACAGGTCCCGCTGGCTACACCTTC.

The chain carries TRBV19 and TRBJ2-1; TRBD1 might be the D (5 bases). CDR1 LNHDA and CDR2 SQIVND come from the germline V gene (reference sequence). The CDR3 is 14 residues long. V dropped 3 bases and J dropped 8 bases, with 14 bases sitting between them. As DNA, the CDR3 is TGTGCCAGTAGTATTGTAGGGGCGCAGGATGAGCAGTTCTTC. Translating it yields CASSIVGAQDEQFF.

This clone has just one count. The junction and the germline gene differ at one end; a read error may be behind it. The V call is TRBV19, the J call TRBJ2-3; TRBD2 is a possible D gene (6 bases). The V gene's germline CDR1 is LNHDA and CDR2 SQIVND (reference sequence). CDR3 length: 14 residues. In nucleotides, the CDR3 is TGTGCCAGTAGTATAGGGGCTGGAGGGGCTACCCCTCTATTT. Its protein product is CASSIGAGGATPLF.

Many counts were recorded for this clone. The same CDR3 can be traced to other DNA sequences in this sample. The V and J genes are TRBV7-9 and TRBJ1-3, with 7 bases matching TRBD1. This CDR3 has 14 residues. V dropped 5 bases and J dropped 2; count of bases not matched to a gene: 3. Germline CDR1 reads SEHNR; CDR2 reads FQNEAQ (reference sequence). CDR3 protein: CASSLDRAGNTIYF. CDR3 bases: TGTGCCAGCAGCCTTGACAGGGCTGGAAACACCATATATTTT.

The chain joins TRBV7-3 to TRBJ2-1; 9 bases agree with TRBD1. The length of the CDR3 is 15 residues. The trim removed 5 bases at V and 5 bases at J, leaving 7 bases unmatched. Per the germline V gene, CDR1 is SGHTA and CDR2 is FQGTGA. CDR3 residues: CASSPRQGGNNEQFF. DNA of the CDR3: TGTGCCAGCAGCCCCCGACAGGGGGGAAACAATGAGCAGTTCTTC.

The rearrangement joins TRBV18 to TRBJ1-4, with TRBD1 as a possible D gene (6 bases). Trimming removed 0 bases at V and 7 bases at J, with 12 bases between. This CDR3 has 15 residues. CDR1 is KGHSH, CDR2 LQKENI, per germline. The CDR3 DNA sequence: TGTGCCAGCTCACCACCACAGGGAGTGGGTGAAAAACTGTTTTTT. It translates to CASSPPQGVGEKLFF.

This chain links TRBV5-8 with TRBJ1-1, with a tentative D call TRBD1 (5 bases). The CDR3 consists of 13 residues. The germline V gene has CDR1 SGHTS and CDR2 YDEGEE. V was clipped by 1 base and J by 8 bases, with 12 bases between them. In nucleotides, the CDR3 is TGTGCCAGCAGCTTGTCCAGGGCCGGGGAAGCTTTCTTT. It translates to CASSLSRAGEAFF.

The chain combines TRBV7-9 with TRBJ1-1; D is ambiguous. Germline CDR1 and CDR2: SEHNR and FQNEAQ (reference sequence). With 5 bases removed from V and 7 bases from J, the gap between germline ends came to 14 bases. The CDR3 loop spans 13 amino acids. This CDR3 reads CASSLIGGNEAFF. In DNA, the CDR3 is TGTGCCAGCAGCCTTATTGGCGGGAATGAAGCTTTCTTT. Combining the CDR3 with reference TRBV7-9 and TRBJ1-1 gives the whole variable domain DTGVSQNPRHKITKRGQNVTFRCDPISEHNRLYWYRQTLGQGPEFLTYFQNEAQLEKSRLLSDRFSAERPKGSFSTLEIQRTEQGDSAMYLCASSLIGGNEAFFGQGTRLTVV.

The rearrangement links TRBV25-1 to TRBJ1-2, with a tentative D call TRBD1 (6 bases). V lost 4 bases, J lost 3 bases, and 9 bases lay in between. This CDR3 is built from 13 residues. Germline-derived CDR1 and CDR2 are MGHDK and SYGVNS. In DNA, the CDR3 is TGTGCCAGCAGTGGGCAGGGGCACTATGGCTACACCTTC. Translating it yields CASSGQGHYGYTF.

Concerning this clone itself: An end of the junction differs from the germline gene, which may be a read error. The rearrangement links TRBV7-7 to TRBJ2-3; 7 bases agree with TRBD2. The length of the CDR3 is 16 residues. CDR1 and CDR2 (germline): SSHAT, FNYEAQ (reference sequence). CDR3 sequence: CASSLGPSGSTDTQYF. The CDR3 DNA reads as TGTGCTAGCAGCTTAGGGCCTAGCGGTTCCACAGATACGCAGTATTTT.

This chain joins TRBV6-6 and TRBJ1-2, with a possible D match to TRBD1 (6 bases). Trimming removed 5 bases from V and 1 base from J, with 17 bases in between. Germline CDR1 reads MNHNY; CDR2 reads SVGAGI (reference sequence). CDR3 length: 16 amino acids. CDR3 sequence (DNA): TGTGCCAGCAGTCGAGAGGGGGGGAGACGTAACTATGGCTACACCTTC. It encodes CASSREGGRRNYGYTF.

The genes are TRBV7-3 and TRBJ2-1; D may be TRBD2 (6 bases). Germline V CDR1 and CDR2: SGHTA, FQGTGA. Trimming removed 1 base at V and 6 bases at J, with 7 bases between. There are 13 residues in the CDR3. The CDR3 nucleotides read TGTGCCAGCAGCTTAAACGGGGGCAATGAGCAGTTCTTC. Its translation is CASSLNGGNEQFF. The full variable domain, its missing parts supplied by reference TRBV7-3 and TRBJ2-1, is GAGVSQTPSNKVTEKGKYVELRCDPISGHTALYWYRQSLGQGPEFLIYFQGTGAADDSGLPNDRFFAVRPEGSVSTLKIQRTERGDSAVYLCASSLNGGNEQFFGPGTRLTVL.

This chain uses TRBV19 with TRBJ1-1; D gene uncertain. V was shortened by 8 bases and J by 3 bases, with 10 bases between the two germline ends. The germline CDR1 and CDR2 sequences are LNHDA and SQIVND (reference sequence). The CDR3 contains 12 residues. CDR3 coding DNA: TGTGCCAGTCGTTCAGTCGACACTGAAGCTTTCTTT. It codes for CASRSVDTEAFF. The full variable domain, completed using reference TRBV19 and TRBJ1-1, is DGGITQSPKYLFRKEGQNVTLSCEQNLNHDAMYWYRQDPGQGLRLIYYSQIVNDFQKGDIAEGYSVSREKKESFPLTVTSAQKNPTAFYLCASRSVDTEAFFGQGTRLTVV.

The J gene is TRBJ1-2, the V gene TRBV5-1; TRBD1 aligns across 9 bases. Germline V CDR1 and CDR2: SGHRS, YFSETQ. The CDR3 runs to 14 residues. Germline trimming cut 4 bases from V and 6 bases from J; bases unmatched to any gene: 7. CDR3 nucleotides: TGCGCCAGCAGCCTCCTCACAGGGGGCGATGGCTACACCTTC. This encodes CASSLLTGGDGYTF. The variable domain in full, with the rest retrieved from reference TRBV5-1 and TRBJ1-2, is KAGVTQTPRYLIKTRGQQVTLSCSPISGHRSVSWYQQTPGQGLQFLFEYFSETQRNKGNFPGRFSGRQFSNSRSEMNVSTLELGDSALYLCASSLLTGGDGYTFGSGTRLTVV.

This clone was seen once. J is TRBJ1-4 and V is TRBV13, with 7 bases fitting TRBD1. The trim removed 5 bases at V and 7 bases at J, leaving 10 bases unmatched. This CDR3 region has 15 residues. CDR1 is PRHDT, CDR2 FYEKMQ, per germline (reference sequence). The CDR3 DNA follows: TGTGCCAGCAGCATACAGGGGAGGAGTGGTGAAAAACTGTTTTTT. Amino acids: CASSIQGRSGEKLFF. The entire variable domain, with the rest obtained from reference TRBV13 and TRBJ1-4, is as follows: AAGVIQSPRHLIKEKRETATLKCYPIPRHDTVYWYQQGPGQDPQFLISFYEKMQSDKGSIPDRFSAQQFSDYHSELNMSSLELGDSALYFCASSIQGRSGEKLFFGSGTQLSVL.

The chain has TRBV4-2 and TRBJ2-2, with D unresolved. The V gene's germline CDR1 is LGHNA and CDR2 YNFKEQ. This CDR3 region has 17 residues. With 0 bases removed from V and 6 bases from J, the gap between germline ends came to 17 bases. CDR3: CASSQDWVYNQAGELFF. The CDR3 DNA sequence: TGTGCCAGCAGCCAAGATTGGGTCTATAACCAGGCCGGGGAGCTGTTTTTT.

V gene TRBV30 combines with J gene TRBJ1-5, with D uncertain. The germline V gene encodes CDR1 GTSNPN and CDR2 SVGIG (reference sequence). V lost 2 bases and J 7 bases, leaving 12 bases between the germline ends. The CDR3 totals 13 residues. The CDR3 spells CAWSLRVGQPQHF. As DNA, the CDR3 is TGTGCCTGGAGTTTGAGGGTCGGGCAGCCCCAGCATTTT.

The CDR3: CASSLSISRGLETQYF. The CDR3 bases are TGTGCCAGCAGTTTATCGATTTCCAGGGGGCTGGAGACCCAGTACTTC. The chain has TRBV27 and TRBJ2-5, with TRBD1 identical over 8 bases. The V gene's germline CDR1 is MNHEY and CDR2 SMNVEV (reference sequence). The V and J ends lost 0 bases and 5 bases, in that order; junction bases with no gene match: 8. The CDR3 length is 16 residues.